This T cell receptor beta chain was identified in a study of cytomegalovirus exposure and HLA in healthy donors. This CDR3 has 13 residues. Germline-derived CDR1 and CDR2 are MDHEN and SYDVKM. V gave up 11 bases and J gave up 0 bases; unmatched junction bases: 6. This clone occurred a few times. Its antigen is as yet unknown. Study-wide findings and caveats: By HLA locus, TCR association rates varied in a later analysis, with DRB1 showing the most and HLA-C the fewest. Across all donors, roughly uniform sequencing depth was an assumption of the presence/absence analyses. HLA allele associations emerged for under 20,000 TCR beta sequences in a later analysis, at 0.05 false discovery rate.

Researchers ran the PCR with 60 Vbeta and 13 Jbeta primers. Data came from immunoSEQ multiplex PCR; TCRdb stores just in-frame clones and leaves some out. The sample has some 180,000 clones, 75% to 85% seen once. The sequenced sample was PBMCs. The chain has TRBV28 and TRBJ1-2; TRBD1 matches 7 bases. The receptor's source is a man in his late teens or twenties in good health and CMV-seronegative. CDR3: CAAGQSTNYGYTF. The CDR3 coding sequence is TGTGCCGCGGGACAGTCAACTAACTATGGCTACACCTTC.